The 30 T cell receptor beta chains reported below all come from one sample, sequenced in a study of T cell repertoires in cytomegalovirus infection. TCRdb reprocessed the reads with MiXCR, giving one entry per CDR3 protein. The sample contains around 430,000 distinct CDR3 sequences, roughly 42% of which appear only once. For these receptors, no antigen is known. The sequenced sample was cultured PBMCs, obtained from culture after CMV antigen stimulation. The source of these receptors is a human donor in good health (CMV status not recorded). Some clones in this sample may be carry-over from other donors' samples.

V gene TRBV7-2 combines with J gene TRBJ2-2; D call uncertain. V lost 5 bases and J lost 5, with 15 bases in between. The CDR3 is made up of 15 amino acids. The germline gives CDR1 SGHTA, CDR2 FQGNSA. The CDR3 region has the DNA TGTGCCAGCAGCCGCCCGGGCCGATGGACCGGGGAGCTGTTTTTT. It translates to CASSRPGRWTGELFF.

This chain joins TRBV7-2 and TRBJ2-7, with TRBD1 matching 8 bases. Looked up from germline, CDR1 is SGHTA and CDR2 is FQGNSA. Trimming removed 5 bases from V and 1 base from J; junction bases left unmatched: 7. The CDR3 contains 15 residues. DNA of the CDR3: TGTGCCAGCAGCCCCTTCGGGACAGGTTCCTACGAGCAGTACTTC. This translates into CASSPFGTGSYEQYF.

The CDR3 coding sequence is TGCAGTGCTCTCGGGTCACAGGGGGTGTATCAGCCCCAGCATTTT. Translating gives CSALGSQGVYQPQHF. The rearrangement links TRBV20-1 to TRBJ1-5, with 8 bases that match TRBD1. The J segment lost 5 bases and the V segment lost 5 bases, leaving 11 bases of the junction unmatched. Germline CDR1 is DFQATT and CDR2 is SNEGSKA (reference sequence). The length of the CDR3 is 15 residues.

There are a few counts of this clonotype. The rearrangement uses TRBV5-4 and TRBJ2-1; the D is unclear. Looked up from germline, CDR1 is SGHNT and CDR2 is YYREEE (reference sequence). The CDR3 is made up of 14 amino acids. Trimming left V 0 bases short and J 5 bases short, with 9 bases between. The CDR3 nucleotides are TGTGCCAGCAGCTTGGGCGGTGCTAACAATGAGCAGTTCTTC. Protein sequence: CASSLGGANNEQFF.

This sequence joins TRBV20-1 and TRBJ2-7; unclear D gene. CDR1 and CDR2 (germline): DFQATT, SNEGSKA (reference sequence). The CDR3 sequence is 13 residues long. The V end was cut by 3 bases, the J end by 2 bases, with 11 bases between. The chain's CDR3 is CSARVNPAYEQYF. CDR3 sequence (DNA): TGCAGTGCTAGGGTCAATCCGGCCTACGAGCAGTACTTC.

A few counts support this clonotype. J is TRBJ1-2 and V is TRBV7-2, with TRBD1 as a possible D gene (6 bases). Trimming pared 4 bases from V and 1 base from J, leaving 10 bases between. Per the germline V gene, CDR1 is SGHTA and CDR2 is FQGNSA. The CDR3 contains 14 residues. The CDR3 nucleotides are TGTGCCAGCAGCTCCCGACAGGTTAACTATGGCTACACCTTC. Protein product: CASSSRQVNYGYTF.

The DNA for the CDR3 is TGTGCCAGTAGTCCTCCGGGACAGGGAGCAGGGACTGAAGCTTTCTTT. This encodes CASSPPGQGAGTEAFF. The V call is TRBV19, the J call TRBJ1-1; TRBD1 matches 9 bases. This CDR3 is 16 amino acids long. Germline CDR1 reads LNHDA; CDR2 reads SQIVND (reference sequence). Unmatched junction bases numbered 12, after V lost 5 bases and J lost 5 bases.

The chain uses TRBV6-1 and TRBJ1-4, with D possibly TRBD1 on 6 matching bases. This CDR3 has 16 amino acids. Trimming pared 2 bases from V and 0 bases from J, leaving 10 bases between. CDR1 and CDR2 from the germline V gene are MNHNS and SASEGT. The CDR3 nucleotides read TGTGCCAGCAGTGAACGGGGGGCTGCAACTAATGAAAAACTGTTTTTT. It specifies CASSERGAATNEKLFF.

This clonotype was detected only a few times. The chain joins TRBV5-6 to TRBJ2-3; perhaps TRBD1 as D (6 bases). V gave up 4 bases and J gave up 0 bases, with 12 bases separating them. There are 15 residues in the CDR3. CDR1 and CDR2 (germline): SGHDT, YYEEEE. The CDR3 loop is CASSHPGASTDTQYF. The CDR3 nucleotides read TGTGCCAGCAGCCACCCAGGGGCGAGCACAGATACGCAGTATTTT.

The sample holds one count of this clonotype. CDR3 sequence: CASSQRTRGTYEQYF. The CDR3 DNA sequence: TGTGCCAGCAGCCAACGGACCAGAGGCACCTACGAGCAGTACTTC. The chain combines TRBV7-8 with TRBJ2-7; D is unclear. Trimming stripped 5 bases from V and 2 bases from J, with 16 bases between. The CDR3 has 15 residues. Germline lookup yields CDR1 SGHVS and CDR2 FQNEAQ.

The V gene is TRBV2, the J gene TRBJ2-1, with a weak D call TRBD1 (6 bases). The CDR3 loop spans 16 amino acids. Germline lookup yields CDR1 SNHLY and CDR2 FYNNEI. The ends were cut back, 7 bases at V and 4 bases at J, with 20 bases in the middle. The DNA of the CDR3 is TGTGCCAGCAACCACAGGGCCCACATAGGATACAATGAGCAGTTCTTC. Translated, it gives CASNHRAHIGYNEQFF.

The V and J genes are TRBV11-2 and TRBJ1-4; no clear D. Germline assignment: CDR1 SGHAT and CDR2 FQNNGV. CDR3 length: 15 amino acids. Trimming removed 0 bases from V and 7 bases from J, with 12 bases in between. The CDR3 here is CASSLDTFKSEKLFF. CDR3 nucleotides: TGTGCCAGCAGCTTAGACACATTCAAATCTGAAAAACTGTTTTTT. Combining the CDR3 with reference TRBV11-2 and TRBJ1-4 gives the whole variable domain EAGVAQSPRYKIIEKRQSVAFWCNPISGHATLYWYQQILGQGPKLLIQFQNNGVVDDSQLPKDRFSAERLKGVDSTLKIQPAKLEDSAVYLCASSLDTFKSEKLFFGSGTQLSVL.

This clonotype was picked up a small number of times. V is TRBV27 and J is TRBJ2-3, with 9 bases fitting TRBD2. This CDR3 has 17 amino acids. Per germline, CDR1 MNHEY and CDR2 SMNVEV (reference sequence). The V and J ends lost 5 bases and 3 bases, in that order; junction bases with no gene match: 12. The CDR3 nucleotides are TGTGCCAGCAGTCCACGACTAGCGGAGGGTAGGACAGATACGCAGTATTTT. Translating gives CASSPRLAEGRTDTQYF.

The CDR3 sequence is CASSLSGTGASEAFF. CDR3 nucleotides: TGTGCCAGCAGCTTAAGTGGGACAGGGGCTTCTGAAGCTTTCTTT. The V gene is TRBV11-2, the J gene TRBJ1-1; 10 bases are a match to TRBD1. The CDR3 totals 15 residues. The trim removed 2 bases at V and 6 bases at J, leaving 6 bases unmatched. Per germline, CDR1 SGHAT and CDR2 FQNNGV. The whole variable domain, filled in from reference TRBV11-2 and TRBJ1-1, reads EAGVAQSPRYKIIEKRQSVAFWCNPISGHATLYWYQQILGQGPKLLIQFQNNGVVDDSQLPKDRFSAERLKGVDSTLKIQPAKLEDSAVYLCASSLSGTGASEAFFGQGTRLTVV.

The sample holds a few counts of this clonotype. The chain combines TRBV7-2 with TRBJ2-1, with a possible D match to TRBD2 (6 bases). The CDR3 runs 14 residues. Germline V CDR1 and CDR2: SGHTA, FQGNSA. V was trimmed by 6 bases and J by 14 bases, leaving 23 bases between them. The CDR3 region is CASRGRRLQVVEFF. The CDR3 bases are TGTGCCAGCAGAGGGAGGCGGCTGCAGGTGGTGGAGTTCTTC.

In nucleotides, the CDR3 is TGTGCCAGCAGCCAAGTCCCGGGACAGTTCCTTTCCTACGAGCAGTACTTC. Protein sequence: CASSQVPGQFLSYEQYF. The J gene is TRBJ2-7, the V gene TRBV4-2; 7 bases agree with TRBD1. The CDR3 extends over 17 amino acids. Germline loops: CDR1 LGHNA, CDR2 YNFKEQ. The V and J ends lost 1 base and 1 base, in that order; junction bases with no gene match: 10.

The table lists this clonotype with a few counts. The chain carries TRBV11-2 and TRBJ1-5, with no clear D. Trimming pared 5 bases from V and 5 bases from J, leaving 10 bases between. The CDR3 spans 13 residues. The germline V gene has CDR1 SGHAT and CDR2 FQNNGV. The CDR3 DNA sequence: TGTGCCAGCAGCCAGGACGGAGATCAGCCCCAGCATTTT. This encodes CASSQDGDQPQHF.

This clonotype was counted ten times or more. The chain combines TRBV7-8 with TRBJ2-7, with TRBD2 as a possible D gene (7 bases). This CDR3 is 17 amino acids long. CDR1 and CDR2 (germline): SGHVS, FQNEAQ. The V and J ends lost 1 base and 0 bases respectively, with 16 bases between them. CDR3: CASSLGGGGVSSYEQYF. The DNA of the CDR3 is TGTGCCAGCAGCTTAGGAGGGGGGGGTGTTAGCTCCTACGAGCAGTACTTC.

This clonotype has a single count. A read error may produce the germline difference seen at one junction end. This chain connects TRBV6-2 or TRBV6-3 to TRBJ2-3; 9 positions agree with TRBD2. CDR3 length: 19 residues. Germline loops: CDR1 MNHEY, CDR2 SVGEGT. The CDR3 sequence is CASRLRPSPSGTSTVTQYF. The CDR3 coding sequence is TGTGCCAGCAGACTACGCCCTTCCCCCAGCGGGACTAGCACAGTTACGCAGTATTTT.

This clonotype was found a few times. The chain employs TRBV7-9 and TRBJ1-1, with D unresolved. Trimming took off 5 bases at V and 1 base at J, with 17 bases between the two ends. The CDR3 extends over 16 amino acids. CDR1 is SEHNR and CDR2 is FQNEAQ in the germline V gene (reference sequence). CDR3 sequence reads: CASSPPSGRENTEAFF. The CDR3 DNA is TGTGCCAGCAGCCCGCCGTCTGGGAGAGAGAACACTGAAGCTTTCTTT.

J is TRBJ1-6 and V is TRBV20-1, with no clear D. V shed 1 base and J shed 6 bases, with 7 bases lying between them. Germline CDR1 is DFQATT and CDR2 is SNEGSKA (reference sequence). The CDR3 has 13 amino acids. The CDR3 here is CSARGTGNSPLHF. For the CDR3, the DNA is TGCAGTGCTAGAGGGACTGGTAATTCACCCCTCCACTTT.

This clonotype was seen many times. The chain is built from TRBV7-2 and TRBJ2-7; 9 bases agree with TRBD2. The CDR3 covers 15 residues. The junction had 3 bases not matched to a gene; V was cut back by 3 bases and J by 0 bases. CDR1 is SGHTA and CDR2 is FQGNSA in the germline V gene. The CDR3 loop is CASSLAGGSSYEQYF. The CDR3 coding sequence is TGTGCCAGCAGCTTGGCGGGAGGGAGCTCCTACGAGCAGTACTTC.

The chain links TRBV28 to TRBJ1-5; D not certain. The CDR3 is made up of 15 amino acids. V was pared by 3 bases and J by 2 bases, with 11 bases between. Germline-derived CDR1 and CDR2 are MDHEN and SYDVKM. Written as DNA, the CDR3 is TGTGCCAGCAGTTTTGAGGGTCGGGGCAATCAGCCCCAGCATTTT. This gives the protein CASSFEGRGNQPQHF.

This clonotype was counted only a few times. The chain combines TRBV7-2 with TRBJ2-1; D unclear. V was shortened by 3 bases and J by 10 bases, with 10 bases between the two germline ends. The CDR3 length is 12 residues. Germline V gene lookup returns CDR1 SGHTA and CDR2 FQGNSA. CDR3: CASSFGPGEQFF. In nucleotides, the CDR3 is TGTGCCAGCAGCTTTGGTCCAGGCGAGCAGTTCTTC.

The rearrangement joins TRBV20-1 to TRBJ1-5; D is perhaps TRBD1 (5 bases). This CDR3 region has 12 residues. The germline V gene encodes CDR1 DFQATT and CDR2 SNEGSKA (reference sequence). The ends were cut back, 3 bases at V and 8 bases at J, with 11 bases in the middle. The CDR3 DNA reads TGCAGTGCTAGGGGAGGGGATAAGCCCCAGCATTTT. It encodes CSARGGDKPQHF.

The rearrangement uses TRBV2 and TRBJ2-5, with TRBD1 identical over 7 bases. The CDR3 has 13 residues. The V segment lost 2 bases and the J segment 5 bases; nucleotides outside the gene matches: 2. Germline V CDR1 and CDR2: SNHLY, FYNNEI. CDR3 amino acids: CASSETGAETQYF. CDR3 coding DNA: TGTGCCAGCAGTGAAACAGGGGCGGAGACCCAGTACTTC.

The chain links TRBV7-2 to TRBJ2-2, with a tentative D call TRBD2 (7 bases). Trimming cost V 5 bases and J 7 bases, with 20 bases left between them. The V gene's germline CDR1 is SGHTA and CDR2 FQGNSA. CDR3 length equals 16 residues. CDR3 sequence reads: CASSPRSRRGGGELFF. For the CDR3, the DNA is TGTGCCAGCAGCCCCCGTAGCCGGAGGGGGGGCGGGGAGCTGTTTTTT.

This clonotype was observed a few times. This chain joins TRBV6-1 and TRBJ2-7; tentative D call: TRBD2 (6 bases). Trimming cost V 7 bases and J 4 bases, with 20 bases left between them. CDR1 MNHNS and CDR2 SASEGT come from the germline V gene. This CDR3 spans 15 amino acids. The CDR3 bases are TGTGCCAGCATCTTTTTATTGGGAGGAGGATACGAGCAGTACTTC. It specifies CASIFLLGGGYEQYF.

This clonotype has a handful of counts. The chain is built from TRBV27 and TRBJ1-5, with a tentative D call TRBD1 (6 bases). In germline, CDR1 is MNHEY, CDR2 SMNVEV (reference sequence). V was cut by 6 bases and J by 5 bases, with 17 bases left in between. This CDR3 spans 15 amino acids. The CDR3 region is CASSAGAGAHQPQHF. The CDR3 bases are TGTGCCAGCAGCGCGGGGGCAGGGGCACATCAGCCCCAGCATTTT.

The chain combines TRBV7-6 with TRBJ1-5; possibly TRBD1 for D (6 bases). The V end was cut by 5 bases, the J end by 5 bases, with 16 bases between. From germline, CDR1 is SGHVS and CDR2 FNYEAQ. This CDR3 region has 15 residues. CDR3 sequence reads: CASSTPTGWYQPQHF. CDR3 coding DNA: TGTGCCAGCAGCACGCCGACAGGTTGGTATCAGCCCCAGCATTTT.